This T cell receptor beta chain was recovered during a study of cytomegalovirus exposure and HLA in healthy donors. This clone occurred once. Losses at the gene ends were 2 bases for V and 3 bases for J; bases not matched to a gene: 0. This CDR3 is 13 amino acids long. Sequencing was performed with immunoSEQ multiplex PCR; in TCRdb, only in-frame clones are kept and a portion is missing. The data hold tens of thousands of clones, with 96% observed a single time. This chain uses TRBV5-3 with TRBJ2-5, with 8 positions matching TRBD1. Being an ORF, TRBV5-3 has a function that is uncertain. Sequencing was carried out using PBMCs. The receptor's source is a man aged 18 to 30 in good health and CMV-seronegative. The CDR3 region has the DNA TGTGCCAGAAGCTTACAGGGGGAAGAGACCCAGTACTTC. Its translation is CARSLQGEETQYF.